This record looks at one T cell receptor (beta chain) sequence and its context. This sample stems from a study of blood T cell repertoires in COVID-19. Trimming removed 6 bases at V and 1 base at J, with 13 bases between. This CDR3 contains 14 residues. Germline values: CDR1 WSHSY, CDR2 SAAADI. The table came from immunoSEQ multiplex PCR; TCRdb's copy has only in-frame clones and leaves some out. This sample has some 62,000 clones; roughly 88% occur once, and the top ten carry more than 4%. This receptor was obtained from a human donor in a cohort sampled during active COVID-19. The V gene is TRBV10-2, the J gene TRBJ2-7; maybe TRBD2 (6 bases). The sequenced sample was peripheral blood. The CDR3 DNA reads TGCGCCAGCAGGGCCGGGACTGCTTCCTACGAGCAGTACTTC. Amino acid sequence: CASRAGTASYEQYF.